These T cell receptor beta chains were read from a single sample in a study of Graves' ophthalmopathy and Graves' hyperthyroidism. Using its own MiXCR run on the multiplex PCR reads, TCRdb lists one record per CDR3 protein. The sample holds approximately 380,000 distinct CDR3 sequences, roughly 21% seen once. Sequencing was done on a sample of peripheral blood. The origin of the receptors is a young woman with stable Graves' hyperthyroidism. CDR3s include the opening cysteine and the closing phenylalanine or tryptophan. Fields, in order: J gene, V gene, D gene, clone size, CDR3 protein, CDR3 DNA. D genes are given only for firm matches. The listing skips clone size in some rows; elsewhere it reads once, few, many or a size class.

J gene: TRBJ2-5
V gene: TRBV11-2
D gene: TRBD2
clone size: few
CDR3 protein: CASSLGWAGGEETQYF
CDR3 DNA: TGTGCCAGCAGCTTAGGGTGGGCGGGAGGAGAAGAGACCCAGTACTTC

J gene: TRBJ1-1
V gene: TRBV20-1
D gene: NA
clone size: many
CDR3 protein: CSATRDQNTEAFF
CDR3 DNA: TGCAGTGCTACCCGGGACCAGAACACTGAAGCTTTCTTT

J gene: TRBJ2-5
V gene: TRBV6-4
D gene: NA
clone size: NA
CDR3 protein: CASAPGELWETQYF
CDR3 DNA: TGTGCCAGCGCCCCTGGGGAGTTGTGGGAGACCCAGTACTTC

J gene: TRBJ1-2
V gene: TRBV12-3/TRBV12-4
D gene: NA
clone size: many
CDR3 protein: CASSLAWEGSYGYTF
CDR3 DNA: TGTGCCAGCAGTTTAGCCTGGGAGGGAAGCTATGGCTACACCTTC

J gene: TRBJ2-7
V gene: TRBV12-3/TRBV12-4
D gene: TRBD1
clone size: NA
CDR3 protein: CASREPTGGYEQYF
CDR3 DNA: TGTGCCAGCAGAGAACCGACAGGGGGCTACGAGCAGTACTTC

J gene: TRBJ1-5
V gene: TRBV18
D gene: TRBD1
clone size: many
CDR3 protein: CASSHSGTVVNQPQHF
CDR3 DNA: TGTGCCAGCTCTCACTCCGGGACAGTAGTAAATCAGCCCCAGCATTTT

J gene: TRBJ2-5
V gene: TRBV12-3/TRBV12-4
D gene: TRBD1
clone size: NA
CDR3 protein: CASSTGTVKETQYF
CDR3 DNA: TGTGCCAGCAGTACCGGGACAGTCAAAGAGACCCAGTACTTC

J gene: TRBJ1-6
V gene: TRBV30
D gene: NA
clone size: many
CDR3 protein: CAWRGLINSPLHF
CDR3 DNA: TGTGCCTGGAGAGGTCTGATTAATTCACCCCTCCACTTT

J gene: TRBJ2-7
V gene: TRBV28
D gene: NA
clone size: many
CDR3 protein: CASSLRLAYEQYF
CDR3 DNA: TGTGCCAGCAGCCTTAGACTAGCCTACGAGCAGTACTTC

J gene: TRBJ2-6
V gene: TRBV28
D gene: NA
clone size: NA
CDR3 protein: CASSLPQGTPGANVLTF
CDR3 DNA: TGTGCCAGCAGTTTACCCCAGGGAACCCCTGGGGCCAACGTCCTGACTTTC

J gene: TRBJ2-7
V gene: TRBV5-1
D gene: NA
clone size: NA
CDR3 protein: CASSFPEEHSYEQYF
CDR3 DNA: TGCGCCAGCAGCTTCCCGGAGGAACACTCCTACGAGCAGTACTTC

J gene: TRBJ1-2
V gene: TRBV20-1
D gene: NA
clone size: NA
CDR3 protein: CSARPGEGDYGYTF
CDR3 DNA: TGCAGTGCTAGACCCGGAGAGGGAGACTATGGCTACACCTTC

J gene: TRBJ2-7
V gene: TRBV20-1
D gene: NA
clone size: NA
CDR3 protein: CSAREVLRDSYEQYF
CDR3 DNA: TGCAGTGCTAGAGAGGTCCTTCGAGACTCCTACGAGCAGTACTTC

J gene: TRBJ2-2
V gene: TRBV24-1
D gene: TRBD1
clone size: many
CDR3 protein: CATTQGDGELFF
CDR3 DNA: TGTGCCACCACTCAGGGGGACGGGGAGCTGTTTTTT